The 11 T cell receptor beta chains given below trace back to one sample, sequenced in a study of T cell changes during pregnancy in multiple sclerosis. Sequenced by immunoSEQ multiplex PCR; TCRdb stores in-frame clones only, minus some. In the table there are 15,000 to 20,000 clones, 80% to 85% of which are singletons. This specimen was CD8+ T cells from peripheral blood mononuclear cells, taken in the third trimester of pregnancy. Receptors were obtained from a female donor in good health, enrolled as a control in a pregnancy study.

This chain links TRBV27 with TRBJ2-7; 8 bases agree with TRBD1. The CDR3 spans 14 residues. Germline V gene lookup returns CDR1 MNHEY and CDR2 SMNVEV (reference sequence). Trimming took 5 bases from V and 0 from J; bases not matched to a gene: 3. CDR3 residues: CASSPQGASYEQYF. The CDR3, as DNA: TGTGCCAGCAGTCCGCAGGGGGCCTCCTACGAGCAGTACTTC.

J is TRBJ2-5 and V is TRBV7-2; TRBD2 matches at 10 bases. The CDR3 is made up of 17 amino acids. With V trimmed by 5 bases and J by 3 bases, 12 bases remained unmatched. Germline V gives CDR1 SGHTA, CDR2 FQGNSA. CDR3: CASSIPIGLAGEETQYF. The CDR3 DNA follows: TGTGCCAGCAGCATTCCCATAGGGCTAGCGGGAGAAGAGACCCAGTACTTC.

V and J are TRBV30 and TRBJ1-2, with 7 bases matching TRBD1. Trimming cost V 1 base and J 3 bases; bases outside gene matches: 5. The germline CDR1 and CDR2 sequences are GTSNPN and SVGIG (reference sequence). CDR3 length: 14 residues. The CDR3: CAWSGGQVYYGYTF. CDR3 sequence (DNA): TGTGCCTGGAGTGGAGGACAGGTTTACTATGGCTACACCTTC.

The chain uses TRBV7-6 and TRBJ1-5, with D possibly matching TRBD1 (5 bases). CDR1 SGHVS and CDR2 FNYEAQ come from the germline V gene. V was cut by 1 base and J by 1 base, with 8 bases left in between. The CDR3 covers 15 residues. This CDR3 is CASSLGGGSNQPQHF. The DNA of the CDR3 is TGTGCCAGCAGCTTAGGGGGCGGCAGCAATCAGCCCCAGCATTTT.

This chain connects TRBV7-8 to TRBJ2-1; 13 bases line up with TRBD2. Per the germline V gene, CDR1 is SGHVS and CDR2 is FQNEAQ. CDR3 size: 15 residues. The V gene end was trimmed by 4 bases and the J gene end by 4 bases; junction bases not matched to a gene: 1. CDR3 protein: CASSSTSGRYNEQFF. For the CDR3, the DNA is TGTGCCAGCAGCTCGACTAGCGGGAGGTACAATGAGCAGTTCTTC.

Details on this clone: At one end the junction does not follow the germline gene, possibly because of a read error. CDR3 bases: TGTGCCAGCAGTCAAGGGACTCCCCGGCGGACTGAAGCTTTCTTT. It translates to CASSQGTPRRTEAFF. This chain joins TRBV14 and TRBJ1-1; possible D gene TRBD1, 5 bases. Germline loops: CDR1 SGHDN, CDR2 FVKESK. CDR3 length: 15 amino acids.

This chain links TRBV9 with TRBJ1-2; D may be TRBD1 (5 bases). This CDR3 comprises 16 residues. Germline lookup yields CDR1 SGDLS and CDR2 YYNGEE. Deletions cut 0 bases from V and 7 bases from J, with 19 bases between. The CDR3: CASSVAGRGGDAGYTF. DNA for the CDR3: TGTGCCAGCAGCGTAGCAGGACGGGGAGGGGATGCTGGCTACACCTTC.

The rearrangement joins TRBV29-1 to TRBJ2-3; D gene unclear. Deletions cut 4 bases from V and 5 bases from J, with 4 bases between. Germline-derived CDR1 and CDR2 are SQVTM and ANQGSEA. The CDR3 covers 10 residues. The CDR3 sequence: CSVAGDTQYF. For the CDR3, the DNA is TGCAGCGTTGCCGGAGATACGCAGTATTTT.

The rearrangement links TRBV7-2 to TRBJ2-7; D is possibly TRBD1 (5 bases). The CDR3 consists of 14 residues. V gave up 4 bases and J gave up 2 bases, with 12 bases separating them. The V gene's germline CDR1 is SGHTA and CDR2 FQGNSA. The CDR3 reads CASSSWAGTYEQYF. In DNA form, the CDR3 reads TGTGCCAGCAGCTCATGGGCAGGGACCTACGAGCAGTACTTC. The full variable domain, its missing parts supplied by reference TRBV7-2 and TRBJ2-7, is GAGVSQSPSNKVTEKGKDVELRCDPISGHTALYWYRQSLGQGLEFLIYFQGNSAPDKSGLPSDRFSAERTGGSVSTLTIQRTQQEDSAVYLCASSSWAGTYEQYFGPGTRLTVT.

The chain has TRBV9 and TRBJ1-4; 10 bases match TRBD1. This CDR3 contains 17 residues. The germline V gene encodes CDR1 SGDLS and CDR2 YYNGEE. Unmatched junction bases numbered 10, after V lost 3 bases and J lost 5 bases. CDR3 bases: TGTGCCAGCAGCGCCTACGGGACAGGGGCCTCAAATGAAAAACTGTTTTTT. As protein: CASSAYGTGASNEKLFF. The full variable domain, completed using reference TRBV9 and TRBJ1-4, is DSGVTQTPKHLITATGQRVTLRCSPRSGDLSVYWYQQSLDQGLQFLIQYYNGEERAKGNILERFSAQQFPDLHSELNLSSLELGDSALYFCASSAYGTGASNEKLFFGSGTQLSVL.

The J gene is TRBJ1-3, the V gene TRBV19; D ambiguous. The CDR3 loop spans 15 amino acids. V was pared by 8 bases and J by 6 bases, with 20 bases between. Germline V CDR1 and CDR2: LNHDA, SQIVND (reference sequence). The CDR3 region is CASVPRLEGENTIYF. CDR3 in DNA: TGTGCCAGTGTTCCCCGGCTGGAGGGTGAAAACACCATATATTTT. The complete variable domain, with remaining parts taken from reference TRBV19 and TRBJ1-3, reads DGGITQSPKYLFRKEGQNVTLSCEQNLNHDAMYWYRQDPGQGLRLIYYSQIVNDFQKGDIAEGYSVSREKKESFPLTVTSAQKNPTAFYLCASVPRLEGENTIYFGEGSWLTVV.